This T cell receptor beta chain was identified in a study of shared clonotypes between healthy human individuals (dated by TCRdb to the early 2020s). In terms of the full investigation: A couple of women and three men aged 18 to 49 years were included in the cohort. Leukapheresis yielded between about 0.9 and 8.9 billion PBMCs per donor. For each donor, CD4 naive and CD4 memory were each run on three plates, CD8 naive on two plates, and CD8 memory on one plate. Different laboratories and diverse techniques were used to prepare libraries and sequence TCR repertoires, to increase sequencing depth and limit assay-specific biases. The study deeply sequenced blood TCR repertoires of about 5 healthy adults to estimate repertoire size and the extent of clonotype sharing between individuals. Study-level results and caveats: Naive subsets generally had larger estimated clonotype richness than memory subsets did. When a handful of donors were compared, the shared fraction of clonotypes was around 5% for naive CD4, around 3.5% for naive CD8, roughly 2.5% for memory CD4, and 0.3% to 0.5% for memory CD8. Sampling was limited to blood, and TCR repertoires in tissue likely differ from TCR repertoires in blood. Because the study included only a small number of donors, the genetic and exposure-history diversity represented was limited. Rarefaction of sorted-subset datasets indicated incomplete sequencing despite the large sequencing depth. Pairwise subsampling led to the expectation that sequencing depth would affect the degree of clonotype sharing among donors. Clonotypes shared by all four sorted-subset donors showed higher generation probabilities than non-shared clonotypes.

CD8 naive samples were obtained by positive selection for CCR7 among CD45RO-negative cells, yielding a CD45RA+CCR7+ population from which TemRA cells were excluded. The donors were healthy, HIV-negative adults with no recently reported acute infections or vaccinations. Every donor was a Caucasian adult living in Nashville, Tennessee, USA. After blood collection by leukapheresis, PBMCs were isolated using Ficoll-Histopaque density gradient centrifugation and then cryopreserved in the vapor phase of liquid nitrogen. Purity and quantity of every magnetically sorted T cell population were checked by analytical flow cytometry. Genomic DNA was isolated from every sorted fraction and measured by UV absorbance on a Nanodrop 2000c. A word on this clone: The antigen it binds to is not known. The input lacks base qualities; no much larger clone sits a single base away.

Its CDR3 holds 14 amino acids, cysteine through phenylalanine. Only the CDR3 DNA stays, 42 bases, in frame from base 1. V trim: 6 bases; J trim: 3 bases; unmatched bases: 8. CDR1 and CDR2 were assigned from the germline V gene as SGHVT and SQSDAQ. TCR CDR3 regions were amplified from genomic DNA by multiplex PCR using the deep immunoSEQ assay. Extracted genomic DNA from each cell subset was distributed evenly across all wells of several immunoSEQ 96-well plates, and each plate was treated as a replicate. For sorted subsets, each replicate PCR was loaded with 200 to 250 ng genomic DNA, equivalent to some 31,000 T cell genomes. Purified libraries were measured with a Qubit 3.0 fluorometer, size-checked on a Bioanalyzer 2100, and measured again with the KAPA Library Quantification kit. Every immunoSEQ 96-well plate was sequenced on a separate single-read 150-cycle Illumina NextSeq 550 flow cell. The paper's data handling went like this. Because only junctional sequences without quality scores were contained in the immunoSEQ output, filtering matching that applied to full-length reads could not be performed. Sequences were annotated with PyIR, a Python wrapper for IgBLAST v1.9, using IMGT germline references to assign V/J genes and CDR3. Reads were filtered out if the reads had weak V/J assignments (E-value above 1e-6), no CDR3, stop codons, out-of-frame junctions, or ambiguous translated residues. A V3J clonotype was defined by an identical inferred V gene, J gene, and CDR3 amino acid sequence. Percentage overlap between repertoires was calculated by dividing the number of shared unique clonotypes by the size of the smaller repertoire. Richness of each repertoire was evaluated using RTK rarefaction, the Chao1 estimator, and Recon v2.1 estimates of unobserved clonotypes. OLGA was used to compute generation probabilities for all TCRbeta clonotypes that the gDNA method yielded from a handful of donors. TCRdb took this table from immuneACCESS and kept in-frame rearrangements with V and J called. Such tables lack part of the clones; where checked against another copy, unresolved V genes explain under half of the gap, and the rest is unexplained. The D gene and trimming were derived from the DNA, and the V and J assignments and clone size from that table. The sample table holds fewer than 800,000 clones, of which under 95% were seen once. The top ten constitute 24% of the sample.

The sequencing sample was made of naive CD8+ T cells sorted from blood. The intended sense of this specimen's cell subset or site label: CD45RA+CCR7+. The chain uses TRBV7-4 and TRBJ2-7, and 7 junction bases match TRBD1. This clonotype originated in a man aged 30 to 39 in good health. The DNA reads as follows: TGTGCCAGCAGTGGGACAGTTGGGGACTACGAGCAGTACTTC. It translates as CASSGTVGDYEQYF.